Presented here are 8 T cell receptor beta chains from one specimen sequenced in a study of cytomegalovirus exposure and HLA in healthy donors. The PCR used 60 Vbeta and 13 Jbeta primers. Using immunoSEQ multiplex PCR, the repertoire was profiled, and TCRdb retains in-frame clones only, with some absent. The table lists fewer than 100,000 clones, roughly 80% of them singletons, with less than 8.5% in the top ten. The sequenced sample consisted of PBMCs. Receptor source: a female donor in good health and CMV-seronegative.

This rearrangement joins TRBV19 to TRBJ2-5; TRBD2 aligns across 12 bases. This CDR3 spans 16 amino acids. J lost 2 bases, V lost 2 bases, and 3 bases had no gene match. CDR1 LNHDA and CDR2 SQIVND come from the germline V gene (reference sequence). CDR3 region: CASSIPGLAGQETQYF. DNA of the CDR3: TGTGCCAGTAGTATACCCGGACTAGCGGGACAAGAGACCCAGTACTTC.

CDR3 DNA: TGTGCCAGCAGCCTCATGCCGGGACAGCAGGAGACCCAGTACTTC. Translating gives CASSLMPGQQETQYF. The J gene is TRBJ2-5, the V gene TRBV11-2, with 7 bases fitting TRBD1. There are 15 residues in the CDR3. CDR1 SGHAT and CDR2 FQNNGV come from the germline V gene. V was pared by 5 bases and J by 5 bases, with 11 bases of the junction left unmatched.

The chain combines TRBV5-5 with TRBJ1-1, with D possibly matching TRBD1 (6 bases). Per the germline V gene, CDR1 is SGHKS and CDR2 is YYEKEE (reference sequence). CDR3 length equals 16 residues. Between the trimmed V and J ends, which lost 3 bases and 3 bases, there was a span of 18 bases. This chain's CDR3 is CASSWGRQVGDTEAFF. The CDR3, as DNA: TGTGCCAGCAGCTGGGGAAGACAGGTTGGTGACACTGAAGCTTTCTTT. Full variable domain (rest looked up from reference TRBV5-5 and TRBJ1-1): DAGVTQSPTHLIKTRGQQVTLRCSPISGHKSVSWYQQVLGQGPQFIFQYYEKEERGRGNFPDRFSARQFPNYSSELNVNALLLGDSALYLCASSWGRQVGDTEAFFGQGTRLTVV.

The chain employs TRBV13 and TRBJ2-2; D is undetermined. CDR1 and CDR2 (germline): PRHDT, FYEKMQ (reference sequence). The germline V and J ends were trimmed by 6 bases and 0 bases, with 8 bases remaining between them. CDR3 length: 14 residues. CDR3 in DNA: TGTGCCAGCAGAAATTATCCGAACACCGGGGAGCTGTTTTTT. This gives the protein CASRNYPNTGELFF. The whole variable domain, remainder taken from reference TRBV13 and TRBJ2-2, is AAGVIQSPRHLIKEKRETATLKCYPIPRHDTVYWYQQGPGQDPQFLISFYEKMQSDKGSIPDRFSAQQFSDYHSELNMSSLELGDSALYFCASRNYPNTGELFFGEGSRLTVL.

This clone was seen a few times. The J gene is TRBJ1-4, the V gene TRBV2, with D unclear. Germline CDR1 and CDR2: SNHLY and FYNNEI. This CDR3 region has 13 residues. V gave up 4 bases and J gave up 6 bases, with 9 bases separating them. CDR3 residues: CASSGELYEKLFF. The CDR3 DNA sequence: TGTGCCAGCAGTGGCGAGTTGTATGAAAAACTGTTTTTT.

V is TRBV13 and J is TRBJ1-1; D is unclear. Germline CDR1 PRHDT, CDR2 FYEKMQ (reference sequence). V dropped 2 bases and J dropped 4 bases, with 8 bases sitting between them. The CDR3 is 13 amino acids. The CDR3 nucleotides read TGTGCCAGCAGCTTATTAGGGAGCACTGAAGCTTTCTTT. It codes for CASSLLGSTEAFF. Full variable domain (outside the CDR3, taken from reference TRBV13 and TRBJ1-1): AAGVIQSPRHLIKEKRETATLKCYPIPRHDTVYWYQQGPGQDPQFLISFYEKMQSDKGSIPDRFSAQQFSDYHSELNMSSLELGDSALYFCASSLLGSTEAFFGQGTRLTVV.

Comment on this clone: Germline and junction disagree at one end, which may indicate a read error. This chain links TRBV7-9 with TRBJ2-1, with D possibly being TRBD2 (7 bases). CDR3 length: 12 amino acids. CDR1 and CDR2 (germline): SEHNR, FQNEAQ (reference sequence). The CDR3 nucleotides read TGTGCCAGCAGCCGAGGGGGGGATGAGCGGTTCTTC. Its protein product is CASSRGGDERFF. The variable domain in full, with the rest retrieved from reference TRBV7-9 and TRBJ2-1, is DTGVSQNPRHKITKRGQNVTFRCDPISEHNRLYWYRQTLGQGPEFLTYFQNEAQLEKSRLLSDRFSAERPKGSFSTLEIQRTEQGDSAMYLCASSRGGDERFFGPGTRLTVL.

This clone came up once. The chain recombines TRBV10-3 with TRBJ2-2, with 7 bases fitting TRBD1. Germline trimming cut 5 bases from V and 4 bases from J; bases unmatched to any gene: 7. CDR1 is ENHRY, CDR2 SYGVKD, per germline. The CDR3 consists of 15 residues. The CDR3 sequence is CAISSRQGPTGELFF. The DNA for the CDR3 is TGTGCCATCAGTAGTCGACAGGGTCCCACCGGGGAGCTGTTTTTT.